The rows below give T cell receptor beta chains drawn from one sample of a study of shared clonotypes between healthy human individuals. Profiled with immunoSEQ multiplex PCR; TCRdb holds only in-frame clones, not every one. This sample has just over 2,000,000 clones, with 95% found just once. Sequenced material: naive CD4+ T cells sorted from blood. These receptors were taken from a man aged 18-30 years in good health. CDR3s include the opening cysteine and the closing phenylalanine or tryptophan. A D gene is named only where the DNA matches it firmly. Part of the rows lack a size; the others show once, few, many or a class for expanded clones.

d_call: NA
j_call: TRBJ1-4
v_call: TRBV19
clone_size: once
cdr3_nt: TGTGCCAGTAGTATAAGGGGAACCAATGAAAAACTGTTTTTC
cdr3_aa: CASSIRGTNEKLFF

d_call: TRBD1
j_call: TRBJ1-5
v_call: TRBV28
clone_size: once
cdr3_nt: TGTGCCAGCAGTCCCGGGGACAGGGTTCATCAGCCCCAGCATTTT
cdr3_aa: CASSPGDRVHQPQHF

d_call: NA
j_call: TRBJ1-6
v_call: TRBV27
clone_size: NA
cdr3_nt: TGTGCCAGCAGTTTTGTTCTTGGGGCGGGGTCACCCCTCCACTTT
cdr3_aa: CASSFVLGAGSPLHF

d_call: NA
j_call: TRBJ2-2
v_call: TRBV2
clone_size: NA
cdr3_nt: TGTGCCAGCAGTGTCCTCCGGTCGGCCACCGGGGAGCTGTTTTTT
cdr3_aa: CASSVLRSATGELFF

d_call: NA
j_call: TRBJ1-5
v_call: TRBV6-1
clone_size: NA
cdr3_nt: TGTGCCAGCAGTGAAGTTAACGGCAATCAGCCCCAGCATTTT
cdr3_aa: CASSEVNGNQPQHF

d_call: NA
j_call: TRBJ1-5
v_call: TRBV19
clone_size: NA
cdr3_nt: TGTGCCAGTAGGAACAGGGATTCCGGCCAGCCCCAGCATTTT
cdr3_aa: CASRNRDSGQPQHF

d_call: NA
j_call: TRBJ2-1
v_call: TRBV4-1
clone_size: once
cdr3_nt: TGCGCCAGCAGCTCCGGGGGACCGGGTTCCAATGAGCAGTTCTTC
cdr3_aa: CASSSGGPGSNEQFF

d_call: NA
j_call: TRBJ2-3
v_call: TRBV29-1
clone_size: once
cdr3_nt: TGCAGCACGGAGCGGAGCACAGATACGCAGTATTTT
cdr3_aa: CSTERSTDTQYF

d_call: TRBD2
j_call: TRBJ2-3
v_call: TRBV10-3
clone_size: NA
cdr3_nt: TGTGCCATCAGTGAGGGGCTAGCGGGGACCGGGACGCAGTATTTT
cdr3_aa: CAISEGLAGTGTQYF

d_call: NA
j_call: TRBJ2-5
v_call: TRBV7-9
clone_size: NA
cdr3_nt: TGTGCCAGCAGCTTAGGTGGGGGTTGGCAGATCCAAGAGACCCAGTACTTC
cdr3_aa: CASSLGGGWQIQETQYF

d_call: NA
j_call: TRBJ1-1
v_call: TRBV5-6
clone_size: NA
cdr3_nt: TGTGCCAGCAGCCCGGGAGGGAGGGGCGGCGCTTTCTTT
cdr3_aa: CASSPGGRGGAFF

d_call: TRBD1
j_call: TRBJ1-1
v_call: TRBV6-5
clone_size: NA
cdr3_nt: TGTGCCAGCAGAAAGGACAGGGGGCTTGGTGAAGCTTTCTTT
cdr3_aa: CASRKDRGLGEAFF

d_call: NA
j_call: TRBJ2-3
v_call: TRBV5-1
clone_size: NA
cdr3_nt: TGCGCCAGCAGGTTCGGGAGCACAGATACGCAGTATTTT
cdr3_aa: CASRFGSTDTQYF

d_call: TRBD2
j_call: TRBJ2-5
v_call: TRBV19
clone_size: NA
cdr3_nt: TGTGCCAGTAGTATATCCGGGACTAGCGGGGGATACCAAGAGACCCAGTACTTC
cdr3_aa: CASSISGTSGGYQETQYF

d_call: NA
j_call: TRBJ1-3
v_call: TRBV2
clone_size: NA
cdr3_nt: TGTGCCAGCAGCCCAGCCCGGTCTGGAAACACCATATATTTT
cdr3_aa: CASSPARSGNTIYF

d_call: TRBD1
j_call: TRBJ1-2
v_call: TRBV7-9
clone_size: NA
cdr3_nt: TGTGCCAGCAGCTTCCTGGCAGGGGGCTCTGGCTACACCTTC
cdr3_aa: CASSFLAGGSGYTF

d_call: TRBD1
j_call: TRBJ1-3
v_call: TRBV28
clone_size: NA
cdr3_nt: TGTGCCAGCGGTCTGACAGGGCCCCCTGGAAACACCATATATTTT
cdr3_aa: CASGLTGPPGNTIYF

d_call: TRBD2
j_call: TRBJ2-5
v_call: TRBV2
clone_size: once
cdr3_nt: TGTGCCAGCAGACGCCATAAGACTAGCGGGGGCCAAGAGACCCAGTACTTC
cdr3_aa: CASRRHKTSGGQETQYF

d_call: NA
j_call: TRBJ1-2
v_call: TRBV5-1
clone_size: NA
cdr3_nt: TGCGCCAGCAGCTTGAGGCCGGACGTGGGCGCAAACTATGGCTACACCTTC
cdr3_aa: CASSLRPDVGANYGYTF

d_call: TRBD1
j_call: TRBJ2-7
v_call: TRBV4-1
clone_size: NA
cdr3_nt: TGTGCCAGCAGCATCCGGCGACAGGGCCCCTCCTACGAGCAGTACTTC
cdr3_aa: CASSIRRQGPSYEQYF

d_call: NA
j_call: TRBJ1-2
v_call: TRBV28
clone_size: NA
cdr3_nt: TGTGCCAGCAGAACCAGGGCTAACTATGGCTACACCTTC
cdr3_aa: CASRTRANYGYTF

d_call: TRBD2
j_call: TRBJ2-7
v_call: TRBV7-9
clone_size: NA
cdr3_nt: TGTGCCAGCAGCTCGGGACTAGCGCCTTACGAGCAGTACTTC
cdr3_aa: CASSSGLAPYEQYF

d_call: TRBD1
j_call: TRBJ1-5
v_call: TRBV10-3
clone_size: NA
cdr3_nt: TGTGCCACACGACAGGGGGGGCAGCCCCAGCATTTT
cdr3_aa: CATRQGGQPQHF

d_call: NA
j_call: TRBJ2-5
v_call: TRBV15
clone_size: NA
cdr3_nt: TGTGCCACCAGCAGAGCGGAGGCTGGTGGGACCCAGTACTTC
cdr3_aa: CATSRAEAGGTQYF

d_call: NA
j_call: TRBJ2-1
v_call: TRBV7-2
clone_size: once
cdr3_nt: TGTGCCAGCAGCTTACAAGGGAGTGGGGGTTACAATGAGCAGTTCTTC
cdr3_aa: CASSLQGSGGYNEQFF